This T cell receptor (beta chain) was profiled in a study of T-cell reconstitution after alpha-beta-depleted transplantation in children. Broader study findings: At around two months after transplant, the alpha-beta T cells were reportedly derived from several hundred expanded clones that came from non-depleted graft cells. There were some patients whose high TCRbeta diversity at day 60 came from surviving recipient T cells and thymic progenitors. T-cell counts and diversity at one year following transplant were attributed mainly to newly produced T cells.

This CDR3 has 15 amino acids. Researchers prepared the TCRbeta library using unique molecular identifiers, the study reports. TCRdb called the PCR reads again in MiXCR, with one record for every CDR3 protein. The table shows 400,000 to 550,000 distinct CDR3 sequences, with about 10% occurring only once. The table lists this clonotype with a few counts. The antigen is unknown. Sequenced here: PBMCs, sampled before TCRalphabeta/CD19-depleted stem cell transplant. This chain connects TRBV21-1 to TRBJ2-3. TRBV21-1 is a known pseudogene. The sequence came from a child aged 2-15 years with inherited bone marrow failure, due to receive a stem cell transplant. CDR3 sequence (DNA): TGTGCCAGCAGCAAATTCTCCACATCCACAGATACGCAGTATTTT. Its protein product is CASSKFSTSTDTQYF.